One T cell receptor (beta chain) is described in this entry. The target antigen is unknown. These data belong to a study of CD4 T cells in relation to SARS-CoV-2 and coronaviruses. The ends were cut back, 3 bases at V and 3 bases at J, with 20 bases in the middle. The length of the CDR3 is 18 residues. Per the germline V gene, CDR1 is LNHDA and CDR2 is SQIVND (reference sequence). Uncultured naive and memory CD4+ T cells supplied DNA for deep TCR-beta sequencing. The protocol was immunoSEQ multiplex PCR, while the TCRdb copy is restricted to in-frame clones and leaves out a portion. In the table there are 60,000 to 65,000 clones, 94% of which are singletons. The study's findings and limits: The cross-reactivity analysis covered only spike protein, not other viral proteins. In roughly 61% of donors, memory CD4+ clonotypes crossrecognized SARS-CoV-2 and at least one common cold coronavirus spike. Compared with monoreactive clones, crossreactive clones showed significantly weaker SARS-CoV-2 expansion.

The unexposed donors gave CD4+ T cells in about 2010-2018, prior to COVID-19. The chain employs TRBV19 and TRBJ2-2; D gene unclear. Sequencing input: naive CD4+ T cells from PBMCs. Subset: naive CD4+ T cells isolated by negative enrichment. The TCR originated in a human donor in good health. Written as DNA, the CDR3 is TGTGCCAGTAGTATTATCACCGGGCTTTTTCTCTACACCGGGGAGCTGTTTTTT. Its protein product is CASSIITGLFLYTGELFF.